These 21 T cell receptor beta chains came from one sample sequenced in a study of OX40 agonist ivuxolimab in advanced cancers. Assay used: immunoSEQ multiplex PCR; TCRdb lists only in-frame clones, some missing. The repertoire holds around 64,000 clones, with 87% as singletons. Here the sequenced sample was CD4+ or CD8+ T cells sorted from blood, taken in a trial of the OX40 agonist ivuxolimab. These receptor sequences come from an adult with an advanced solid tumor such as melanoma, head and neck, liver or kidney cancer.

CDR3 DNA: TGTGCCAGCAGTTTATTAACAGTTGGACAGGGGAGATACACTGAAGCTTTCTTT. This sequence encodes CASSLLTVGQGRYTEAFF. The J gene is TRBJ1-1, the V gene TRBV28; the match to TRBD1 covers 9 bases. The ends lost 1 base at V and 3 bases at J; junction bases unmatched: 12. Germline CDR1 reads MDHEN; CDR2 reads SYDVKM. This CDR3 has 18 amino acids.

The V gene is TRBV7-9, the J gene TRBJ1-4; the match to TRBD1 covers 7 bases. V gave up 5 bases and J gave up 7 bases; unmatched junction bases: 10. CDR3 length: 15 amino acids. CDR1 and CDR2 from the germline V gene are SEHNR and FQNEAQ (reference sequence). CDR3 bases: TGTGCCAGCAGCGTACGACAGGGTGGATCTGAAAAACTGTTTTTT. This encodes CASSVRQGGSEKLFF.

The genes are TRBV10-1 and TRBJ2-3; D possibly corresponds to TRBD2 (6 bases). The ends were cut back, 3 bases at V and 0 bases at J, with 10 bases in the middle. CDR1 and CDR2 (germline): WNHNN, SYGVQD (reference sequence). The CDR3 is 15 residues long. The DNA of the CDR3 is TGCGCCAGCAGTGACCGGGCGGGAAGCACAGATACGCAGTATTTT. Translating it yields CASSDRAGSTDTQYF.

The chain couples TRBV5-1 to TRBJ2-5; 9 bases are a match to TRBD1. Germline trimming cut 6 bases from V and 4 bases from J; bases unmatched to any gene: 4. The germline V gene has CDR1 SGHRS and CDR2 YFSETQ. The CDR3 covers 13 residues. The CDR3 DNA follows: TGCGCCAGCACCCCGGGACAGGGAGAGACCCAGTACTTC. Translating it yields CASTPGQGETQYF.

The V and J genes are TRBV7-2 and TRBJ2-4, with 9 positions matching TRBD2. The junction had 7 bases not matched to a gene; V was cut back by 1 base and J by 6 bases. The CDR3 runs to 16 residues. The V gene's germline CDR1 is SGHTA and CDR2 FQGNSA. The CDR3 sequence is CASSLGLAGMGNIQYF. The CDR3 DNA reads as TGTGCCAGCAGCTTAGGGCTAGCGGGGATGGGAAACATTCAGTACTTC.

The V and J genes are TRBV5-1 and TRBJ2-1, with D perhaps TRBD2 (5 bases). There are 12 residues in the CDR3. V lost 1 base to trimming and J lost 9 bases, with 8 bases between them. Germline V gene lookup returns CDR1 SGHRS and CDR2 YFSETQ. CDR3 amino acids: CASSLLAGEQFF. CDR3 sequence (DNA): TGCGCCAGCAGCTTGCTAGCCGGTGAGCAGTTCTTC.

This chain uses TRBV7-8 with TRBJ2-7; D perhaps matches TRBD1 (5 bases). This CDR3 comprises 14 residues. The germline V gene has CDR1 SGHVS and CDR2 FQNEAQ. The V gene lost 0 bases and the J gene lost 5 bases, with 11 bases spanning the gap. CDR3 nucleotide sequence: TGTGCCAGCAGCTTAGCCCAACAGGTCCACGAGCAGTACTTC. Its protein product is CASSLAQQVHEQYF.

The V and J genes are TRBV10-2 and TRBJ1-5, with D tentatively TRBD1 (6 bases). The CDR3 consists of 14 residues. The V and J ends lost 0 bases and 6 bases respectively, with 9 bases between them. Germline CDR1 and CDR2: WSHSY and SAAADI. The CDR3 here is CASSESGAVQPQHF. In DNA form, the CDR3 reads TGCGCCAGCAGTGAGTCGGGGGCGGTTCAGCCCCAGCATTTT.

The chain couples TRBV5-5 to TRBJ2-7; D may be TRBD2 (5 bases). Germline V lookup: CDR1 SGHKS, CDR2 YYEKEE (reference sequence). V was cut by 0 bases and J by 4 bases, with 14 bases left in between. This CDR3 is 15 amino acids long. CDR3 loop: CASSLVTGSQYEQYF. In DNA form, the CDR3 reads TGTGCCAGCAGCTTGGTGACGGGATCCCAATACGAGCAGTACTTC.

This CDR3 is CASLQGPNTEAFF. The CDR3 DNA is TGCGCCAGTTTACAGGGGCCCAACACTGAAGCTTTCTTT. This sequence joins TRBV10-2 and TRBJ1-1; 7 bases are a match to TRBD1. CDR3 length: 13 amino acids. With V trimmed by 9 bases and J by 2 bases, 6 bases remained unmatched. CDR1 is WSHSY, CDR2 SAAADI, per germline.

V gene TRBV28 combines with J gene TRBJ2-5; D may be TRBD1 (6 bases). V lost 5 bases and J lost 5, with 12 bases in between. The CDR3 totals 13 residues. Germline loops: CDR1 MDHEN, CDR2 SYDVKM. The CDR3 sequence is CASSKQGRETQYF. DNA of the CDR3: TGTGCCAGCAGTAAACAGGGACGGGAGACCCAGTACTTC.

The sample holds a few counts of this clone. V and J are TRBV7-2 and TRBJ1-5, with D unresolved. V gave up 0 bases and J gave up 9 bases, with 9 bases separating them. Looked up from germline, CDR1 is SGHTA and CDR2 is FQGNSA. The CDR3 totals 13 residues. The CDR3 loop reads CASSLAPGRPQHF. Here the CDR3 DNA reads TGTGCCAGCAGCTTAGCCCCGGGTCGGCCCCAGCATTTT.

The chain couples TRBV10-3 to TRBJ2-7; TRBD2 matches 10 bases. The CDR3 is 15 residues long. J lost 2 bases, V lost 7 bases, and 8 bases had no gene match. Germline V gene lookup returns CDR1 ENHRY and CDR2 SYGVKD. The CDR3 sequence is CAIKFLAGATYEQYF. The CDR3 DNA reads as TGTGCCATCAAATTCCTAGCGGGAGCCACCTACGAGCAGTACTTC.

This chain links TRBV5-1 with TRBJ1-1; D uncertain. The germline CDR1 and CDR2 sequences are SGHRS and YFSETQ. With 1 base removed from V and 0 bases from J, the gap between germline ends came to 7 bases. This CDR3 is built from 14 residues. CDR3 nucleotide sequence: TGCGCCAGCAGCTTGAACACCATGAACACTGAAGCTTTCTTT. It specifies CASSLNTMNTEAFF. Full variable domain (missing parts from reference TRBV5-1 and TRBJ1-1): KAGVTQTPRYLIKTRGQQVTLSCSPISGHRSVSWYQQTPGQGLQFLFEYFSETQRNKGNFPGRFSGRQFSNSRSEMNVSTLELGDSALYLCASSLNTMNTEAFFGQGTRLTVV.

This chain joins TRBV7-9 and TRBJ2-3; perhaps TRBD1 as D (5 bases). The CDR3 has 15 residues. Germline loops: CDR1 SEHNR, CDR2 FQNEAQ (reference sequence). V dropped 2 bases and J dropped 3 bases, with 12 bases sitting between them. CDR3 region: CASSLMDTVTDTQYF. For the CDR3, the DNA is TGTGCCAGCAGCTTAATGGACACGGTAACAGATACGCAGTATTTT.

The V gene is TRBV6-1, the J gene TRBJ2-7; D is perhaps TRBD1 (6 bases). Germline V gene data show CDR1 as MNHNS and CDR2 as SASEGT. The CDR3 covers 15 residues. V was clipped by 9 bases and J by 0 bases, with 18 bases between them. The CDR3 loop reads CASTKTRGISYEQYF. The CDR3 DNA sequence: TGTGCCAGTACCAAAACCAGGGGAATCTCCTACGAGCAGTACTTC.

The rearrangement uses TRBV15 and TRBJ1-1; D remains unclear. Germline-derived CDR1 and CDR2 are LNHNV and YYDKDF (reference sequence). Trimming took off 6 bases at V and 3 bases at J, with 14 bases between the two ends. The CDR3 consists of 14 residues. This chain's CDR3 is CATRTTGLDTEAFF. The CDR3 nucleotides are TGTGCCACCAGGACAACCGGGCTGGACACTGAAGCTTTCTTT.

V gene TRBV5-1 combines with J gene TRBJ2-1, with 9 bases matching TRBD2. The length of the CDR3 is 13 residues. Per the germline V gene, CDR1 is SGHRS and CDR2 is YFSETQ. V shed 4 bases, J shed 11 bases, and the junction held 7 bases outside the gene matches. CDR3 in DNA: TGCGCCAGCAGCATGGAAGCGGGAGGCCAGCAGTTCTTC. It translates to CASSMEAGGQQFF.

CDR3 amino acids: CASSPKAQAHYEQYF. The CDR3 DNA follows: TGTGCCAGCAGCCCAAAGGCCCAGGCCCACTACGAGCAGTACTTC. V and J are TRBV9 and TRBJ2-7, with D uncertain. The germline CDR1 and CDR2 sequences are SGDLS and YYNGEE. This CDR3 has 15 amino acids. V shed 4 bases and J shed 3 bases, with 17 bases lying between them.

The V gene is TRBV27, the J gene TRBJ1-2; 8 bases are a match to TRBD1. With V trimmed by 6 bases and J by 2 bases, 8 bases remained unmatched. Germline V CDR1 and CDR2: MNHEY, SMNVEV (reference sequence). The CDR3 sequence is 15 residues long. The CDR3 nucleotides read TGTGCCAGCAGCTCCGGACAGGGAGGCAACTATGGCTACACCTTC. Translating it yields CASSSGQGGNYGYTF.

V usage is TRBV6-1 and J usage is TRBJ2-1; D uncertain. V gave up 6 bases and J gave up 1 base, with 7 bases separating them. In germline, CDR1 is MNHNS, CDR2 SASEGT. This CDR3 comprises 13 residues. CDR3 DNA: TGTGCCAGCAGGCAGGAATCCTACAATGAGCAGTTCTTC. Amino acids: CASRQESYNEQFF.